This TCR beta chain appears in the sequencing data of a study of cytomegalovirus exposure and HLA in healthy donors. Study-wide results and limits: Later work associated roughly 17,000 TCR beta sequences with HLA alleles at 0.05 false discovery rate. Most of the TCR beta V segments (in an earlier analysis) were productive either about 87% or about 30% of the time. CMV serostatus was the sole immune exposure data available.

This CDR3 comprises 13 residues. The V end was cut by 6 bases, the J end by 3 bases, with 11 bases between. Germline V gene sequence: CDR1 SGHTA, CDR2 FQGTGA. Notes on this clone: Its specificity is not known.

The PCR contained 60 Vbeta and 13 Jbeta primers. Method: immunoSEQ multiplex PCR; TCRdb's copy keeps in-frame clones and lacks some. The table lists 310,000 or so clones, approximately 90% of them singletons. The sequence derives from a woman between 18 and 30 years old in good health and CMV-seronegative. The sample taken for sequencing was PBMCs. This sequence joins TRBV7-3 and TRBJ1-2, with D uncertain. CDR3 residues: CASRTTDDYGYTF. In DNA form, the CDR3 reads TGTGCCAGCAGAACCACAGACGACTATGGCTACACCTTC.